These 25 T cell receptor beta chains were all obtained from the same sample, sequenced in a study of blood T cells in healthy people across ages. The second PCR ran roughly 7 to 11 cycles with a sample-barcoded 5' primer and J-beta primers. TCRdb fed the 5' RACE reads into MiXCR, producing one record per CDR3 protein. The sample shows around 1,700,000 distinct CDR3 sequences, 28% of them seen only once. What was sequenced was blood. Every receptor here comes from a woman younger than 45 in good health.

The chain employs TRBV10-3 and TRBJ1-2; 9 bases fit TRBD1. The germline V gene has CDR1 ENHRY and CDR2 SYGVKD. The CDR3 spans 16 residues. The ends lost 2 bases at V and 7 bases at J; junction bases unmatched: 11. Written as DNA, the CDR3 is TGTGCCATCAGTGAGATTCACAGGGGGCGCTGGATTGGCTACACCTTC. As protein: CAISEIHRGRWIGYTF.

The chain joins TRBV5-4 to TRBJ2-1; D uncertain. Trimming took off 1 base at V and 6 bases at J, with 8 bases between the two ends. The CDR3 has 13 amino acids. The germline gives CDR1 SGHNT, CDR2 YYREEE (reference sequence). CDR3 in amino acids: CASSLPVGNEQFF. DNA of the CDR3: TGTGCCAGCAGCTTGCCCGTGGGCAATGAGCAGTTCTTC.

Ten or more counts support this clonotype. The V call is TRBV5-1, the J call TRBJ2-1, with TRBD2 matching 7 bases. Losses at the gene ends were 4 bases for V and 4 bases for J; bases not matched to a gene: 11. CDR3 length: 16 residues. The germline V gene encodes CDR1 SGHRS and CDR2 YFSETQ. The CDR3 DNA is TGCGCCAGCAGCCCCGCCCGAGCGGGACGATACAATGAGCAGTTCTTC. It yields the protein CASSPARAGRYNEQFF.

This chain uses TRBV20-1 with TRBJ1-1; 12 nucleotides align to TRBD1. Germline CDR1 DFQATT, CDR2 SNEGSKA (reference sequence). With 5 bases clipped from V and 6 bases from J, the junction kept 19 bases outside the gene matches. The CDR3 has 18 residues. CDR3 region: CSASTGTGGGFDDAEAFF. CDR3 DNA sequence: TGCAGTGCTTCGACCGGGACAGGGGGCGGATTTGATGACGCTGAAGCTTTCTTT.

This clonotype was seen many times. This chain joins TRBV7-6 and TRBJ2-3, with 7 nucleotides matching TRBD2. The CDR3 is made up of 16 amino acids. Losses at the gene ends were 5 bases for V and 2 bases for J; bases not matched to a gene: 10. Per germline, CDR1 SGHVS and CDR2 FNYEAQ. CDR3 residues: CASSGGTGGLTDTQYF. Written as DNA, the CDR3 is TGTGCCAGCAGCGGAGGCACGGGAGGTCTCACAGATACGCAGTATTTT.

The sample holds a few counts of this clonotype. The chain joins TRBV6-1 to TRBJ2-6; no reliable D call. The CDR3 length is 16 residues. CDR1 is MNHNS, CDR2 SASEGT, per germline. V lost 4 bases to trimming and J lost 0 bases, with 10 bases between them. The CDR3: CASSASTYSGANVLTF. The CDR3 bases are TGTGCCAGCAGTGCCTCGACCTACTCTGGGGCCAACGTCCTGACTTTC.

This clonotype was detected only a few times. One end of the junction fails to match germline, which may point to a read error. The chain joins TRBV7-9 to TRBJ2-1; 7 bases are a match to TRBD1. Germline CDR1 and CDR2: SEHNR and FQNEAQ (reference sequence). The CDR3 length is 15 residues. CDR3 coding DNA: TGTGCCAGCAGCTTAGTGGACAGGCTATACAATGATCAGTTCTTC. It codes for CASSLVDRLYNDQFF.

Ten or more counts support this clonotype. The chain uses TRBV5-1 and TRBJ2-6, with D hard to call. The V gene lost 4 bases and the J gene lost 0 bases, with 11 bases spanning the gap. Looked up from germline, CDR1 is SGHRS and CDR2 is YFSETQ. CDR3 length: 16 amino acids. The CDR3 spells CASSRSQSSGANVLTF. CDR3 DNA sequence: TGCGCCAGCAGCCGGTCACAGTCCTCTGGGGCCAACGTCCTGACTTTC.

This clonotype was observed a few times. The chain employs TRBV12-3 or TRBV12-4 and TRBJ1-2; D may be TRBD1 (5 bases). V lost 2 bases and J 6 bases, leaving 16 bases between the germline ends. This CDR3 is built from 15 residues. In nucleotides, the CDR3 is TGTGCCAGCAGTTTAAACTCCTGGGGAGGGGATGGCTACACCTTC. It codes for CASSLNSWGGDGYTF.

V usage is TRBV28 and J usage is TRBJ2-1, with a weak D call TRBD2 (7 bases). The germline gives CDR1 MDHEN, CDR2 SYDVKM. CDR3 size: 12 residues. Trimming removed 7 bases at V and 9 bases at J, with 13 bases between. CDR3 nucleotide sequence: TGTGCCAGCAAAACAGGGAGGGTTGAGCAGTTCTTC. Amino acids: CASKTGRVEQFF.

In the case of this clonotype: A single base separates this from a much larger clone, so it may be a read error. CDR3 amino acids: CASSTGTGDSYEQYF. The CDR3 DNA follows: TGTGCCAGCAGTACCGGGACTGGCGACTCCTACGAGCAGTACTTC. This chain connects TRBV27 to TRBJ2-7; possible D gene TRBD2, 6 bases. This CDR3 region has 15 residues. V was pared by 5 bases and J by 0 bases, with 14 bases between. The germline V gene has CDR1 MNHEY and CDR2 SMNVEV (reference sequence).

This clonotype appeared many times. V usage is TRBV7-2 and J usage is TRBJ2-4, with D unclear. Trimming removed 2 bases at V and 0 bases at J, with 14 bases between. Germline V gene lookup returns CDR1 SGHTA and CDR2 FQGNSA. This CDR3 is built from 17 residues. In DNA, the CDR3 is TGTGCCAGCAGCTTATTCGGCAGGCCTCTAGCCAAAAACATTCAGTACTTC. Translated: CASSLFGRPLAKNIQYF.

This clonotype came up a few times. The chain couples TRBV10-2 to TRBJ1-5, with D possibly matching TRBD1 (5 bases). V gave up 0 bases and J gave up 4 bases, with 10 bases separating them. The CDR3 runs to 15 residues. Germline-derived CDR1 and CDR2 are WSHSY and SAAADI. CDR3 sequence (DNA): TGCGCCAGCAGTGAGTCCGGGACTCAGAATCAGCCCCAGCATTTT. As protein: CASSESGTQNQPQHF.

Only a few counts were recorded for this clonotype. This sequence joins TRBV27 and TRBJ1-4; TRBD1 might be the D (6 bases). V was clipped by 3 bases and J by 0 bases, with 11 bases between them. This CDR3 spans 16 amino acids. Germline V lookup: CDR1 MNHEY, CDR2 SMNVEV (reference sequence). CDR3 loop: CASSFRGPPTNEKLFF. The CDR3 DNA reads TGTGCCAGCAGTTTCAGGGGCCCTCCAACTAATGAAAAACTGTTTTTT.

This clonotype has more than one count but fewer than ten. The chain recombines TRBV29-1 with TRBJ1-1; no clear D gene. Trimming left V 3 bases short and J 2 bases short, with 13 bases between. The CDR3 contains 14 residues. CDR1 is SQVTM, CDR2 ANQGSEA, per germline. The CDR3 DNA sequence: TGCAGCGTTGACCCCTCGGACGTAAACACTGAAGCTTTCTTT. Amino acid sequence: CSVDPSDVNTEAFF.

The rearrangement links TRBV7-2 to TRBJ2-7, with D possibly TRBD1 on 5 matching bases. CDR3 length: 13 residues. V gave up 5 bases and J gave up 6 bases, with 14 bases separating them. The germline CDR1 and CDR2 sequences are SGHTA and FQGNSA. DNA of the CDR3: TGTGCCAGCAGCCTACAGGTTTACAGCGAGCAGTACTTC. Protein sequence: CASSLQVYSEQYF.

This clonotype occurred a few times. The J gene is TRBJ2-2, the V gene TRBV29-1; D unresolved. The V gene lost 4 bases and the J gene lost 5 bases, with 11 bases spanning the gap. Germline lookup yields CDR1 SQVTM and CDR2 ANQGSEA. CDR3 length: 13 amino acids. CDR3 loop: CSVAVVGTGELFF. In DNA, the CDR3 is TGCAGCGTTGCCGTGGTTGGAACCGGGGAGCTGTTTTTT.

Of note for this clonotype: A much larger clone differs by one base, so this may be a read error. The rearrangement links TRBV28 to TRBJ2-1; D call uncertain. CDR1 is MDHEN and CDR2 is SYDVKM in the germline V gene. CDR3 size: 12 residues. V lost 3 bases and J 10 bases, leaving 10 bases between the germline ends. CDR3 sequence (DNA): TGTGCCAGCAGTTTTCCCCTCCGCGAGCAGTTCTTC. Translation: CASSFPLREQFF.

This chain joins TRBV6-5 and TRBJ1-5; D might be TRBD1 (6 bases). V was cut by 0 bases and J by 3 bases, with 21 bases left in between. CDR3 size: 19 residues. Germline loops: CDR1 MNHEY, CDR2 SVGAGI. CDR3 nucleotide sequence: TGTGCCAGCAGTTACTCGGCGGTAACAGGGACCCGAGACAATCAGCCCCAGCATTTT. Amino acids: CASSYSAVTGTRDNQPQHF.

This clonotype came up a few times. The CDR3 sequence is CASSPYRSVPNYGYTF. DNA of the CDR3: TGTGCCAGCAGCCCATATAGATCGGTTCCTAACTATGGCTACACCTTC. The genes are TRBV11-3 and TRBJ1-2; D is ambiguous. CDR1 is SGHNT and CDR2 is YENEEA in the germline V gene. The length of the CDR3 is 16 residues. Trimming left V 5 bases short and J 0 bases short, with 16 bases between.

In this sample, this clonotype turned up many times. The V and J genes are TRBV28 and TRBJ2-5; TRBD1 matches at 10 bases. CDR3 length: 14 residues. In germline, CDR1 is MDHEN, CDR2 SYDVKM. With 5 bases clipped from V and 11 bases from J, the junction kept 11 bases outside the gene matches. The CDR3 DNA reads TGTGCCAGCAGTCCCGGGACAGGGGTGAGAGAGCAGTACTTC. Amino acids: CASSPGTGVREQYF.

This clonotype was seen many times. The chain joins TRBV12-3 or TRBV12-4 to TRBJ1-5; no firm D call. Between the trimmed V and J ends, which lost 5 bases and 6 bases, there was a span of 11 bases. This CDR3 spans 13 amino acids. The CDR3 spells CASSLREGQPQHF. The CDR3 coding sequence is TGTGCCAGCAGTCTGCGGGAGGGTCAGCCCCAGCATTTT.

In this sample, this clonotype turned up a few times. The chain is built from TRBV29-1 and TRBJ1-1, with 8 bases identical to TRBD1. This CDR3 has 15 residues. Trimming cost V 2 bases and J 3 bases; bases outside gene matches: 8. The germline V gene has CDR1 SQVTM and CDR2 ANQGSEA. The CDR3 loop is CSVESQGGRYTEAFF. CDR3 nucleotide sequence: TGCAGCGTTGAATCACAGGGGGGGAGGTACACTGAAGCTTTCTTT.

This clonotype was counted ten times or more. The chain employs TRBV5-1 and TRBJ2-5, with TRBD2 identical over 13 bases. The CDR3 runs 16 residues. V lost 0 bases to trimming and J lost 4 bases; unmatched junction nucleotides: 3. Germline-derived CDR1 and CDR2 are SGHRS and YFSETQ. As DNA, the CDR3 is TGCGCCAGCAGCTTGGCCGGGACTAGCGGGACAGAGACCCAGTACTTC. Translation: CASSLAGTSGTETQYF.

This chain joins TRBV11-2 and TRBJ2-1; D gene ambiguous. With 0 bases removed from V and 6 bases from J, the gap between germline ends came to 6 bases. The CDR3 spans 13 residues. The germline gives CDR1 SGHAT, CDR2 FQNNGV. The CDR3 DNA is TGTGCCAGCAGCTTAGACGCCATCAATGAGCAGTTCTTC. It codes for CASSLDAINEQFF. Full variable domain (outside the CDR3, taken from reference TRBV11-2 and TRBJ2-1): EAGVAQSPRYKIIEKRQSVAFWCNPISGHATLYWYQQILGQGPKLLIQFQNNGVVDDSQLPKDRFSAERLKGVDSTLKIQPAKLEDSAVYLCASSLDAINEQFFGPGTRLTVL.